This TCR beta chain was observed in a study of CD8 T cells in Susac syndrome. With 2 bases clipped from V and 8 bases from J, the junction kept 12 bases outside the gene matches. The CDR3 spans 17 residues. Germline values: CDR1 MDHEN, CDR2 SYDVKM. From blood CD8+ and CD4+ T cells, the TCR beta chain was sequenced. In contrast to the negatively isolated CD8+ and CD4+ T cells, TEMRA cells were FACS-enriched. With random hexamers, 0.5 to 1 ug RNA was reverse transcribed. An immunoSEQ multiplex PCR generated amplified TCR beta CDR3 products spanning 54 Vbeta and 13 Jbeta. Each CDR3 protein gets one entry after TCRdb re-called the immunoSEQ multiplex PCR reads with MiXCR. The table shows fewer than 250,000 distinct CDR3 sequences, with about 93% occurring only once.

What was sequenced was CD4+ T cells from PBMCs. This TCR was sampled from a human donor in good health. This chain joins TRBV28 and TRBJ1-4, with 9 bases lining up with TRBD1. The CDR3 DNA is TGTGCCAGCAGTTTAAGACAGGGGGTATTCGATGGAGAAAAACTGTTTTTT. Protein product: CASSLRQGVFDGEKLFF.